Sequencing of this TCR beta chain was carried out in a study of tumour-infiltrating T cells in Burkitt lymphoma. Study details: Repertoire clonality predicted overall and progression-free survival.

Assay: immunoSEQ multiplex PCR; the TCRdb copy retains only in-frame clones and omits some. This table has around 13,000 clones, around 86% appearing once. The CDR3 runs to 14 residues. The germline V gene has CDR1 SGDLS and CDR2 YYNGEE. V lost 3 bases and J lost 7, with 13 bases in between. The chain combines TRBV9 with TRBJ2-2; perhaps TRBD1 as D (5 bases). Sequenced: tumor tissue. The sequence was obtained from a human donor with diffuse large B-cell lymphoma. CDR3: CASSERGVGGELFF. The CDR3 nucleotides read TGTGCCAGCAGCGAAAGGGGCGTGGGCGGGGAGCTGTTTTTT.